The following is a T cell receptor (beta chain) sequence with its context. Antigen specificity is unknown. This sample is drawn from a study of identical twins. Study outcomes and limitations: Sequences that were out-of-frame, alpha and twin-shared displayed an excess of low generation probability. Out-of-frame beta sequences exhibited a weaker degree of excess twin sharing.

This CDR3 spans 17 amino acids. Trimming at V came to 0 bases and at J to 8 bases, leaving 12 bases not matched to a gene. Germline assignment: CDR1 DFQATT and CDR2 SNEGSKA (reference sequence). Each CDR3 protein is one row after TCRdb ran MiXCR on the 5' RACE reads. This table holds 400,000 or so distinct CDR3 sequences, roughly 9% found once. The receptor comes from a woman in her 50s in good health. This chain joins TRBV20-1 and TRBJ2-1; 11 nucleotides match TRBD2. Sequencing was done on a sample of naive T cells sorted from blood. The CDR3 region has the DNA TGCAGTGCTAGAGATGCGATAGCGGGAGGGGTATGGTATGAGCAGTTCTTC. Translated: CSARDAIAGGVWYEQFF.